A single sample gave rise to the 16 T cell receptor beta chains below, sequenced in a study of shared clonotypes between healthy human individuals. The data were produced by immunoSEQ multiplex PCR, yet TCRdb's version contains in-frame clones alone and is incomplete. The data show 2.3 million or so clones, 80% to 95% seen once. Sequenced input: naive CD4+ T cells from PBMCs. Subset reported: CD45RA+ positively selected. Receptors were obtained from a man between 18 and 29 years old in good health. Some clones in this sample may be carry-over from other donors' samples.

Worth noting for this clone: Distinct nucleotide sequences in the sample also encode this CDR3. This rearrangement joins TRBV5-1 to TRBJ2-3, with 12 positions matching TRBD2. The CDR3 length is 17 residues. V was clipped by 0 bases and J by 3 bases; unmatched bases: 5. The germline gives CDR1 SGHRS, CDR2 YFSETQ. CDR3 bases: TGCGCCAGCAGCTTGGATCCACTAGCGGGAGGTACAGATACGCAGTATTTT. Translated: CASSLDPLAGGTDTQYF.

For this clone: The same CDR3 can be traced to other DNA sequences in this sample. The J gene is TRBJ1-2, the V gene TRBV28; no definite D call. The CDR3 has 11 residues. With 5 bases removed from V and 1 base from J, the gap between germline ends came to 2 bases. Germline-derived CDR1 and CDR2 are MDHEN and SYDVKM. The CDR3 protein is CASSINYGYTF. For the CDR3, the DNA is TGTGCCAGCAGTATTAACTATGGCTACACCTTC.

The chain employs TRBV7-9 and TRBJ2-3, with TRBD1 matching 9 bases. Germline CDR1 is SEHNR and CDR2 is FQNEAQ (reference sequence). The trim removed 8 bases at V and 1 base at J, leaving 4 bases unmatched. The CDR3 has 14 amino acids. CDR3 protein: CASCRDRGTDTQYF. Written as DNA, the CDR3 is TGTGCCAGCTGCCGGGACAGGGGCACAGATACGCAGTATTTT.

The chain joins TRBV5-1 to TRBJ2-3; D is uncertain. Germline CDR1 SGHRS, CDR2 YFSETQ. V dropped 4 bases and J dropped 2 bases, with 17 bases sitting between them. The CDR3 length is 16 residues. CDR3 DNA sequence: TGCGCCAGCAGCGGGGTCCCGGTCGGAGCCACAGATACGCAGTATTTT. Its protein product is CASSGVPVGATDTQYF.

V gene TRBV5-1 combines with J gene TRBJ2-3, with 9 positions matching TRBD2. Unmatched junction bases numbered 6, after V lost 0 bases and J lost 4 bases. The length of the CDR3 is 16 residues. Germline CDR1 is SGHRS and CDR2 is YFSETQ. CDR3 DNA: TGCGCCAGCAGCTTGGGGGGACTAGCTTCGGCAGATACGCAGTATTTT. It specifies CASSLGGLASADTQYF.

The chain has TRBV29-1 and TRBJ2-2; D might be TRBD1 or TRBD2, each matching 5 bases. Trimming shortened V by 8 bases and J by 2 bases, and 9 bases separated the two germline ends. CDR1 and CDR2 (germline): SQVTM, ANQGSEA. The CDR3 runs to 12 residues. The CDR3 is CSSRDNTGELFF. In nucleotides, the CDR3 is TGCAGCTCCAGGGACAACACCGGGGAGCTGTTTTTT.

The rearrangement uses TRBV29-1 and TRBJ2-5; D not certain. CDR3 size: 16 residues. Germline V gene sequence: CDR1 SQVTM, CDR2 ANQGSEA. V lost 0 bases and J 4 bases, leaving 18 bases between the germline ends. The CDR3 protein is CSVEDLGSFLGETQYF. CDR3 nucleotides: TGCAGCGTTGAAGATCTTGGGTCATTTCTAGGAGAGACCCAGTACTTC. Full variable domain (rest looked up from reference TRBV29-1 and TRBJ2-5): SAVISQKPSRDICQRGTSLTIQCQVDSQVTMMFWYRQQPGQSLTLIATANQGSEATYESGFVIDKFPISRPNLTFSTLTVSNMSPEDSSIYLCSVEDLGSFLGETQYFGPGTRLLVL.

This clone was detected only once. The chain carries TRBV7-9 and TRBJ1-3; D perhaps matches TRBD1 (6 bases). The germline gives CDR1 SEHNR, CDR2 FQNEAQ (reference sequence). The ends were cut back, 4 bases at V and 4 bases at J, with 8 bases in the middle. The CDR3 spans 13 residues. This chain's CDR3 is CASSSGQGNTIYF. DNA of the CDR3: TGTGCCAGCAGCTCCGGACAGGGAAACACCATATATTTT. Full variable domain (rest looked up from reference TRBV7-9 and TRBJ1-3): DTGVSQNPRHKITKRGQNVTFRCDPISEHNRLYWYRQTLGQGPEFLTYFQNEAQLEKSRLLSDRFSAERPKGSFSTLEIQRTEQGDSAMYLCASSSGQGNTIYFGEGSWLTVV.

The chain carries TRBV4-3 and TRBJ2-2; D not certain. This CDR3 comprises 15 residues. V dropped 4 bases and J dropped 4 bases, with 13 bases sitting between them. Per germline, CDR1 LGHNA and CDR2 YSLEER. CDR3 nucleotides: TGCGCCAGCAGCCGCCAACAGCGACTCACCGGGGAGCTGTTTTTT. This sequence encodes CASSRQQRLTGELFF.

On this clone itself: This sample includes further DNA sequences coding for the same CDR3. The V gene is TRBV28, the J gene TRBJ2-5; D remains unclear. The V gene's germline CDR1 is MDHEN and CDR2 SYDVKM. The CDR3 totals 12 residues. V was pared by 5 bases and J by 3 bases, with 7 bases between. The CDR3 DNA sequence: TGTGCCAGCAGTCTGGGCGAAGAGACCCAGTACTTC. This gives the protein CASSLGEETQYF.

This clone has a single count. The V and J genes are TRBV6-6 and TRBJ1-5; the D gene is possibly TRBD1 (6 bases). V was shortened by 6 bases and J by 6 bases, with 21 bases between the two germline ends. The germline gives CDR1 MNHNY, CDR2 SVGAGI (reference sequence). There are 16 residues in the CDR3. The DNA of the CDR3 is TGTGCCAGCAGCCATGCCCCGGGGGCGGGGGGTCAGCCCCAGCATTTT. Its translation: CASSHAPGAGGQPQHF.

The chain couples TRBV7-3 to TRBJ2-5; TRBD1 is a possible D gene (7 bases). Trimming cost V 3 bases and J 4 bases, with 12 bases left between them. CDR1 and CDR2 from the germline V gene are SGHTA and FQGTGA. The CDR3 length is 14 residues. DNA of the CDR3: TGTGCCAGCAGCTTCGGGCAGGGGGGAGAGACCCAGTACTTC. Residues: CASSFGQGGETQYF. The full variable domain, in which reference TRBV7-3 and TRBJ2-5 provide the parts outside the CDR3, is GAGVSQTPSNKVTEKGKYVELRCDPISGHTALYWYRQSLGQGPEFLIYFQGTGAADDSGLPNDRFFAVRPEGSVSTLKIQRTERGDSAVYLCASSFGQGGETQYFGPGTRLLVL.

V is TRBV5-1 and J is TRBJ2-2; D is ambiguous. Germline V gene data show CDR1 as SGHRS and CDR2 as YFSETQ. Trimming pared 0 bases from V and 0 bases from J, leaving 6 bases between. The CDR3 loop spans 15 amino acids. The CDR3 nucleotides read TGCGCCAGCAGCTTGGACGCCCCGAACACCGGGGAGCTGTTTTTT. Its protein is CASSLDAPNTGELFF.

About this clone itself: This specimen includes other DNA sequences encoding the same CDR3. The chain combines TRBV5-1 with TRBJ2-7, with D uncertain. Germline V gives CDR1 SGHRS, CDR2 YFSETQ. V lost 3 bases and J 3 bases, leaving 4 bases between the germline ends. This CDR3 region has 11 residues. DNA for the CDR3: TGCGCCAGCAGCTCTAACTACGAGCAGTACTTC. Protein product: CASSSNYEQYF. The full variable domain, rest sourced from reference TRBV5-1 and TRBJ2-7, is KAGVTQTPRYLIKTRGQQVTLSCSPISGHRSVSWYQQTPGQGLQFLFEYFSETQRNKGNFPGRFSGRQFSNSRSEMNVSTLELGDSALYLCASSSNYEQYFGPGTRLTVT.

The CDR3 nucleotides are TGCAGCGCGGAATCTGTGCACTCTGGAAACACCATATATTTT. Its translation: CSAESVHSGNTIYF. V and J are TRBV29-1 and TRBJ1-3; no clear D. There are 14 residues in the CDR3. Germline values: CDR1 SQVTM, CDR2 ANQGSEA. Trimming took 7 bases from V and 0 from J, leaving 13 bases between them.

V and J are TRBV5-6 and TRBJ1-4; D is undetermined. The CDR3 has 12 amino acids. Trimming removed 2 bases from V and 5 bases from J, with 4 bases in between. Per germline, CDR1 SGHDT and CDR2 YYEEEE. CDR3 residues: CASSFGNEKLFF. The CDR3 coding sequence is TGTGCCAGCAGCTTTGGGAATGAAAAACTGTTTTTT.